This T cell receptor beta chain comes out of a study of blood T cells in healthy people across ages. CDR3 size: 12 residues. Germline V gives CDR1 MNHNY, CDR2 SVGAGI (reference sequence). Trimming left V 5 bases short and J 6 bases short, with 8 bases between. This clonotype was picked up a small number of times. A J-beta primer mix and a sample-barcoded 5' primer were used in a second PCR of about 7 to 12 cycles. A single record per CDR3 protein comes from TCRdb applying MiXCR to the 5' RACE reads. The table includes 1.2 million to 1.5 million distinct CDR3 sequences, roughly 59% detected once. The chain links TRBV6-6 to TRBJ2-1, with no clear D. What was sequenced was blood. This sequence was found in a man between 18 and 35 years old in good health. The CDR3 DNA reads TGTGCCAGCAGTCAAACCCCCAATGAGCAGTTCTTC. It is translated as CASSQTPNEQFF.